This T cell receptor (beta chain) was captured in a study of T cell responses to AZD1222 COVID-19 vaccine. Broader study findings: Spike-specific TCR breadth rose after two AZD1222 doses, and depth rose as well. There were repertoire samples only from the period after the peak T cell response. Reportedly, nearly half of unique spike TCRs recognized epitopes outside B.1.351/B.1.1.7 mutations.

Assay used: immunoSEQ multiplex PCR; TCRdb lists only in-frame clones, some missing. The repertoire holds more than 65,000 clones, 70% to 90% seen once, with roughly 3.1% in the top ten. The length of the CDR3 is 13 residues. J lost 4 bases, V lost 5 bases, and 3 bases had no gene match. Germline V gene lookup returns CDR1 SGHAT and CDR2 FQDESV (reference sequence). About this clone: Its target is unknown. Given a much more abundant clone one base away, this may be a read error.

Second-dose schedules of about 4 or about 12 weeks were combined. This sequence joins TRBV11-1 and TRBJ1-2; TRBD1 matches 8 bases. The sequence was collected from an adult who received the AZD1222 COVID-19 vaccine. The source material was peripheral blood, sampled 28 days after the second AZD1222 dose. CDR3 in DNA: TGTGCCAGCAGCCCGGGACAGGCCTATGGCTACACCTTC. Its translation: CASSPGQAYGYTF. The whole variable domain, remainder taken from reference TRBV11-1 and TRBJ1-2, is EAEVAQSPRYKITEKSQAVAFWCDPISGHATLYWYRQILGQGPELLVQFQDESVVDDSQLPKDRFSAERLKGVDSTLKIQPAELGDSAMYLCASSPGQAYGYTFGSGTRLTVV.